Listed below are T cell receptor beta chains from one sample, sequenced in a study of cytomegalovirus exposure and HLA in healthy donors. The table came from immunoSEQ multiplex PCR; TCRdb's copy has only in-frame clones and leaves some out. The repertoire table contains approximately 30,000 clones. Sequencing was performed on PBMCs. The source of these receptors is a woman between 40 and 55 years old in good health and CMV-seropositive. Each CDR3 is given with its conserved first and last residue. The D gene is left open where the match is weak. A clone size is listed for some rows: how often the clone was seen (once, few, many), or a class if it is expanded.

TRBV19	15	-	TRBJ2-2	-	TGTGCCAGTAGTATCGTGGGGGGGAACACCGGGGAGCTGTTTTTT	CASSIVGGNTGELFF
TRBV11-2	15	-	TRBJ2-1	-	TGTGCCAGCAGCCTATCTAGACAGTCCCACAATGAGCAGTTCTTC	CASSLSRQSHNEQFF
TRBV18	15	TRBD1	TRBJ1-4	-	TGTGCCAGCTCACCAACGGCAGGGGGCGGTGAAAAACTGTTTTTT	CASSPTAGGGEKLFF
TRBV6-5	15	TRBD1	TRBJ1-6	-	TGTGCCAGCCTCCAGGGACAGGGGGGTAATTCACCCCTCCACTTT	CASLQGQGGNSPLHF
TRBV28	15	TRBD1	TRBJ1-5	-	TGTGCCAGCAGTTTAGATCACAGGGGGCATCAGCCCCAGCATTTT	CASSLDHRGHQPQHF
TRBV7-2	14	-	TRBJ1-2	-	TGTGCCAGCAGCTTACGGACAGCTAACTATGGCTACACCTTC	CASSLRTANYGYTF
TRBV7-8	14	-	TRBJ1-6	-	TGTGCCAGCAGCCCATCGGGATATAATTCACCCCTCCACTTT	CASSPSGYNSPLHF
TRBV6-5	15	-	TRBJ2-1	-	TGTGCCAGCAGTTACCACAAGGCAGAGGTCAATGAGCAGTTCTTC	CASSYHKAEVNEQFF
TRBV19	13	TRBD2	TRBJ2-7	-	TGTGCCAGTAGTAAGCGGGGCGATTTGGTGCAGTACTTC	CASSKRGDLVQYF
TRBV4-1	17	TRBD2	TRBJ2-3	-	TGCGCCAGCAGCCAAGAGAGGGCGGGGGGCCACACAGATACGCAGTATTTT	CASSQERAGGHTDTQYF
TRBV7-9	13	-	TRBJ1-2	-	TGTGCCAGCAGCCCCCCGAGGCTATTTGGCTACACCTTC	CASSPPRLFGYTF
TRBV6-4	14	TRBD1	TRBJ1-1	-	TGTGCCAGCAGTGCGACAGGGGGCGACACTGAAGCTTTCTTT	CASSATGGDTEAFF
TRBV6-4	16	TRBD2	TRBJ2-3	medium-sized	TGTGCCAGCAGTGACTCGACTAGCGGGGGGGCAGATACGCAGTATTTT	CASSDSTSGGADTQYF
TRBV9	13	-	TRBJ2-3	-	TGTGCCAGCGCGAGGGGGGGCGCAGATACGCAGTATTTT	CASARGGADTQYF
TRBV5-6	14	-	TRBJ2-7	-	TGTGCCAGCAGCTTACAGGGTCCCCCCTACGAGCAGTACTTC	CASSLQGPPYEQYF
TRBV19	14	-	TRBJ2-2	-	TGTGCCAGTAGTATACAGGGTGGTGGCGGGGAGCTGTTTTTT	CASSIQGGGGELFF
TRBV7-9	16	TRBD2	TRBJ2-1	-	TGTGCCAGCAGCGCACCAACTAGCGGGGAGCACAATGAGCAGTTCTTC	CASSAPTSGEHNEQFF
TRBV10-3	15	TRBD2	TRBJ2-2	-	TGTGCCATCAGCCAGCGGGGGGGAAACACCGGGGAGCTGTTTTTT	CAISQRGGNTGELFF
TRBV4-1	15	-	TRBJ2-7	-	TGCGCCAGCAGCCATGAGACGGCGGGACCGCTGGAGCAGTACTTC	CASSHETAGPLEQYF
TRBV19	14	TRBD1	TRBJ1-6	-	TGTGCCAGTAGTACCGGACAGGGCTTGTCACCCCTCCACTTT	CASSTGQGLSPLHF
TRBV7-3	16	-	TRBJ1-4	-	TGTGCCAACCCTGGGGGGGGGATAAGAACTAATGAAAAACTGTTTTTT	CANPGGGIRTNEKLFF
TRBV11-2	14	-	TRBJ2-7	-	TGTGCCAGCAGCCCGACATTTGGTGATCTCGAGCAGTACTTC	CASSPTFGDLEQYF
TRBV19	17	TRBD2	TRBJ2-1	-	TGTGCCAGTAGTATTGTCAGGCCCGGGCTAGCGGTCAATGAGCAGTTCTTC	CASSIVRPGLAVNEQFF
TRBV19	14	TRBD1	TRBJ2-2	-	TGTGCCAGCAGACAGGGGGCGAGCACCGGGGAGCTGTTTTTT	CASRQGASTGELFF
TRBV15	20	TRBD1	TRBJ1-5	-	TGTGCCACCAGCAGAGAGCGACAGGGGGCCTTTCGCTCCTTGAATCAGCCCCAGCATTTT	CATSRERQGAFRSLNQPQHF
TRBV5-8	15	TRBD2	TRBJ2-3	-	TGTGCCAGCAGCTTGGAGGGCGGGAGAACAGATACGCAGTATTTT	CASSLEGGRTDTQYF
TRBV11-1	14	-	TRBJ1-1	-	TGTGCCAGCAGCTTAGACAGAACGAACACTGAAGCTTTCTTT	CASSLDRTNTEAFF
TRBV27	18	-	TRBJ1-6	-	TGTGCCAGCAGTTTATTGGGACACCTGAGCTCCTATAATTCACCCCTCCACTTT	CASSLLGHLSSYNSPLHF
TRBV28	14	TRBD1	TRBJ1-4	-	TGTGCCAGCAGCGTTACAGGGGGCTCCGAAAAACTGTTTTTT	CASSVTGGSEKLFF
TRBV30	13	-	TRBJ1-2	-	TGTGCCTGCCCGACGGGTGGTTTCGGAGGCTACACCTTC	CACPTGGFGGYTF
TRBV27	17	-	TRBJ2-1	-	TGTGCCAGCAGTAGAACACAGGTGGCTAGTTCCTACAATGAGCAGTTCTTC	CASSRTQVASSYNEQFF
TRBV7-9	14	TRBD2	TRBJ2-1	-	TGTGCCAGCAGCCCGGGGACTAGTCGCCCAGAGCAGTTCTTC	CASSPGTSRPEQFF
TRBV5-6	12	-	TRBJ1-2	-	TGTGCCAGCAGCTTGCTCGGCTATGGCTACACCTTC	CASSLLGYGYTF
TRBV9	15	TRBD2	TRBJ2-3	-	TGTGCCAGCAGCGCGACTAGCGGGGGGATTGGTACGCAGTATTTT	CASSATSGGIGTQYF
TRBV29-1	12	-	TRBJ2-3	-	TGCAGCGTTGAAGCAGGGGCAGATACGCAGTATTTT	CSVEAGADTQYF
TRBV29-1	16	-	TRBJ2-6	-	TGCAGCGCCACCCGGGACACCGACTCTGGGGCCAACGTCCTGACTTTC	CSATRDTDSGANVLTF
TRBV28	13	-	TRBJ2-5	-	TGTGCCAGCAGTTCGCTAGGTTTGGAGACCCAGTACTTC	CASSSLGLETQYF
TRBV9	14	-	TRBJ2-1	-	TGTGCCAGCAGCGTTGCCGGGAGTAACTATGAGCAGTTCTTC	CASSVAGSNYEQFF
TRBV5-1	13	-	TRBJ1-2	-	TGCGCCAGCAGCTTGGATATGGAGGATGGCTACACCTTC	CASSLDMEDGYTF
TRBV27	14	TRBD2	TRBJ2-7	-	TGTGCCAGCGCCAGCACTAGCGGGATATCCGAGCAGTACTTC	CASASTSGISEQYF
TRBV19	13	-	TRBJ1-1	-	TGTGCCAGTAGTGACAGGCCGAACACTGAAGCTTTCTTT	CASSDRPNTEAFF